The 13 T cell receptor beta chains below come from one sample, sequenced in a study of a mutant IDH1 vaccine in newly diagnosed glioma. Time point reported: week 47, end of study. All doses held 300 ug of mutant IDH1 20-mer peptide, with topical imiquimod. Their antigens are not known. Assay: immunoSEQ multiplex PCR; the TCRdb copy retains only in-frame clones and omits some. Among 20,000 or so clones, 84% were seen once, and the ten largest hold 2.5% to 3%. The sample in question was PBMCs, obtained from a glioma patient whose treatment included an IDH1 peptide vaccine. Source of these receptors: a man aged 35-49 years with glioma.

V gene TRBV7-2 combines with J gene TRBJ1-3, with no clear D. Germline CDR1 is SGHTA and CDR2 is FQGNSA. CDR3 length: 15 amino acids. Trimming shortened V by 0 bases and J by 2 bases, and 8 bases separated the two germline ends. CDR3 DNA: TGTGCCAGCAGCTTAGCCCTCCGAGCTGGAAACACCATATATTTT. Protein: CASSLALRAGNTIYF.

The chain has TRBV28 and TRBJ1-5; D may be TRBD1 (5 bases). Trimming removed 1 base from V and 4 bases from J, with 8 bases in between. The CDR3 covers 14 residues. Looked up from germline, CDR1 is MDHEN and CDR2 is SYDVKM. CDR3: CASSLSTANQPQHF. Written as DNA, the CDR3 is TGTGCCAGCAGTTTATCGACAGCAAATCAGCCCCAGCATTTT.

The rearrangement links TRBV7-2 to TRBJ2-1; TRBD2 is a possible D gene (6 bases). V was cut by 7 bases and J by 12 bases, with 13 bases left in between. There are 11 residues in the CDR3. CDR1 is SGHTA, CDR2 FQGNSA, per germline. CDR3 DNA: TGTGCCAGCACTTCCGGGACTTGGCAGTTCTTC. This translates into CASTSGTWQFF.

The CDR3 DNA is TGCGCCAGCAGCCAGTTTAGACAGGGCTCCTACGAGCAGTACTTC. Amino acid sequence: CASSQFRQGSYEQYF. The chain carries TRBV4-1 and TRBJ2-7, with 7 bases identical to TRBD1. Germline assignment: CDR1 MGHRA and CDR2 YSYEKL. With V trimmed by 3 bases and J by 0 bases, 5 bases remained unmatched. The CDR3 is made up of 15 amino acids.

This sequence joins TRBV29-1 and TRBJ2-7; D is tentatively TRBD1 or TRBD2 (5 bases each). Trimming removed 0 bases at V and 3 bases at J, with 12 bases between. CDR3 length equals 14 residues. Germline CDR1 reads SQVTM; CDR2 reads ANQGSEA. This chain's CDR3 is CSVEEGDGYYEQYF. The CDR3 bases are TGCAGCGTTGAAGAGGGGGACGGGTACTACGAGCAGTACTTC.

The genes are TRBV5-6 and TRBJ2-7; D is unresolved. Germline V gives CDR1 SGHDT, CDR2 YYEEEE. There are 12 residues in the CDR3. Deletions cut 2 bases from V and 3 bases from J, with 6 bases between. This CDR3 is CASSFEVYEQYF. CDR3 in DNA: TGTGCCAGCAGCTTTGAGGTCTACGAGCAGTACTTC.

The chain uses TRBV5-1 and TRBJ2-6; D is undetermined. The CDR3 consists of 15 residues. CDR1 and CDR2 (germline): SGHRS, YFSETQ. V lost 3 bases to trimming and J lost 0 bases, with 7 bases between them. CDR3 DNA: TGCGCCAGCAGCTACGACTTCTCTGGGGCCAACGTCCTGACTTTC. Translated, it gives CASSYDFSGANVLTF.

The chain uses TRBV4-2 and TRBJ2-7; D remains ambiguous. The CDR3 has 13 residues. Germline CDR1 and CDR2: LGHNA and YNFKEQ. V dropped 1 base and J dropped 3 bases, with 7 bases sitting between them. The CDR3 coding sequence is TGTGCCAGCAGCCAAGGACAAAACTACGAGCAGTACTTC. Translation: CASSQGQNYEQYF.

The V call is TRBV28, the J call TRBJ2-3; TRBD2 matches 7 bases. The V segment lost 6 bases and the J segment 4 bases; nucleotides outside the gene matches: 10. The CDR3 consists of 15 residues. Germline V gene data show CDR1 as MDHEN and CDR2 as SYDVKM. CDR3 region: CASSWTRSVADTQYF. Written as DNA, the CDR3 is TGTGCCAGCAGCTGGACTAGAAGTGTGGCAGATACGCAGTATTTT. The whole variable domain, filled in from reference TRBV28 and TRBJ2-3, reads DVKVTQSSRYLVKRTGEKVFLECVQDMDHENMFWYRQDPGLGLRLIYFSYDVKMKEKGDIPEGYSVSREKKERFSLILESASTNQTSMYLCASSWTRSVADTQYFGPGTRLTVL.

The V and J genes are TRBV10-3 and TRBJ1-1; 8 bases map to TRBD1. The germline V gene has CDR1 ENHRY and CDR2 SYGVKD. Losses at the gene ends were 8 bases for V and 4 bases for J; bases not matched to a gene: 6. The CDR3 totals 13 residues. Here the CDR3 reads CAIDRGSGTEAFF. The CDR3 nucleotides read TGTGCCATCGACAGGGGTTCGGGCACTGAAGCTTTCTTT.

This clone was observed a handful of times. The gene calls are TRBV7-2 and TRBJ2-7; TRBD2 aligns across 10 bases. J was trimmed by 0 bases and V by 2 bases; bases with no gene match: 7. The CDR3 spans 17 residues. The germline V gene encodes CDR1 SGHTA and CDR2 FQGNSA. The CDR3 spells CASSLSLAGVGSYEQYF. Written as DNA, the CDR3 is TGTGCCAGCAGCTTAAGCCTAGCGGGAGTGGGCTCCTACGAGCAGTACTTC.

V is TRBV29-1 and J is TRBJ2-3; TRBD1 is a possible D gene (7 bases). CDR3 length: 14 residues. The V end lost 4 bases, the J end lost 0 bases, and 11 bases lay between the germline ends. In germline, CDR1 is SQVTM, CDR2 ANQGSEA. The CDR3 nucleotides read TGCAGCGTTGTTTCAGGGGGGAGCACAGATACGCAGTATTTT. Translating it yields CSVVSGGSTDTQYF.

This clone was observed a single time. This chain uses TRBV9 with TRBJ1-1; no clear D. CDR3 length: 12 amino acids. Germline values: CDR1 SGDLS, CDR2 YYNGEE. Trimming took 7 bases from V and 1 from J, leaving 8 bases between them. CDR3 sequence (DNA): TGTGCCAGCTCGGGTGGGAACACTGAAGCTTTCTTT. This codes for CASSGGNTEAFF.